These 30 T cell receptor beta chains share one sample of origin, sequenced in a study of T cells in Graves' hyperthyroidism and ophthalmopathy. RNA transcripts provided the source from which TCR beta CDR3 regions were amplified. The HTBI primer set served for first-round RT-PCR of the TCR CDR3. Using its own MiXCR run on the multiplex PCR reads, TCRdb lists one record per CDR3 protein. The table lists fewer than 900,000 distinct CDR3 sequences, around 20% of them singletons, with over 15% in the top ten. Sequenced material: blood. Source of these receptors: a woman aged 45-59 years with Graves' hyperthyroidism that later progressed to Graves' ophthalmopathy.

This clonotype was observed a few times. The rearrangement links TRBV5-6 to TRBJ1-2; D ambiguous. The CDR3 sequence is 14 residues long. Deletions cut 4 bases from V and 4 bases from J, with 14 bases between. Per the germline V gene, CDR1 is SGHDT and CDR2 is YYEEEE. CDR3 in amino acids: CASSPNFDIYGYTF. The CDR3 DNA sequence: TGTGCCAGCAGCCCCAATTTTGATATCTATGGCTACACCTTC.

This clonotype was counted at least ten times. This chain connects TRBV20-1 to TRBJ1-2, with 9 bases aligning to TRBD1. CDR1 and CDR2 from the germline V gene are DFQATT and SNEGSKA (reference sequence). V lost 1 base to trimming and J lost 7 bases; unmatched junction nucleotides: 7. The CDR3 consists of 14 residues. The CDR3 loop is CSARGDRDTGGYTF. The CDR3 nucleotides read TGCAGTGCTAGAGGGGACAGGGATACTGGTGGCTACACCTTC.

This clonotype was found a few times. The chain has TRBV14 and TRBJ2-1; 9 bases are shared with TRBD2. V lost 1 base to trimming and J lost 9 bases; unmatched junction nucleotides: 10. The CDR3 extends over 16 amino acids. Germline loops: CDR1 SGHDN, CDR2 FVKESK. CDR3 sequence reads: CASSQGPRGGFSEQFF. DNA of the CDR3: TGTGCCAGCAGCCAAGGGCCGCGGGGGGGCTTTAGTGAGCAGTTCTTC. The variable domain in full, completed from reference TRBV14 and TRBJ2-1, reads EAGVTQFPSHSVIEKGQTVTLRCDPISGHDNLYWYRRVMGKEIKFLLHFVKESKQDESGMPNNRFLAERTGGTYSTLKVQPAELEDSGVYFCASSQGPRGGFSEQFFGPGTRLTVL.

This clonotype was detected a few times. The CDR3 sequence: CSASLGGSPNTGELFF. The CDR3 nucleotides read TGCAGTGCTAGCCTTGGGGGGTCTCCGAACACCGGGGAGCTGTTTTTT. This sequence joins TRBV20-1 and TRBJ2-2, with D maybe TRBD2 (6 bases). The CDR3 extends over 16 amino acids. The germline V and J ends were trimmed by 3 bases and 0 bases, with 14 bases remaining between them. The germline V gene encodes CDR1 DFQATT and CDR2 SNEGSKA (reference sequence).

This clonotype was counted ten times or more. Here the CDR3 DNA reads TGTGCCAGCAGCTTATCGACCCTAGCGGGGGGTCATGAGCAGTTCTTC. It specifies CASSLSTLAGGHEQFF. This rearrangement joins TRBV7-2 to TRBJ2-1; 11 positions match TRBD2. This CDR3 comprises 16 residues. Germline trimming cut 2 bases from V and 8 bases from J; bases unmatched to any gene: 8. Germline values: CDR1 SGHTA, CDR2 FQGNSA.

This clonotype came up many times. The chain uses TRBV18 and TRBJ1-4; no clear D gene. This CDR3 has 17 residues. V lost 6 bases to trimming and J lost 0 bases, with 17 bases between them. Germline V gene data show CDR1 as KGHSH and CDR2 as LQKENI. DNA of the CDR3: TGTGCCAGCTCGCCCACAGAAAAATATGCAACTAATGAAAAACTGTTTTTT. Translation: CASSPTEKYATNEKLFF. The whole variable domain, remainder taken from reference TRBV18 and TRBJ1-4, is NAGVMQNPRHLVRRRGQEARLRCSPMKGHSHVYWYRQLPEEGLKFMVYLQKENIIDESGMPKERFSAEFPKEGPSILRIQQVVRGDSAAYFCASSPTEKYATNEKLFFGSGTQLSVL.

V gene TRBV5-1 combines with J gene TRBJ2-7; 9 positions agree with TRBD1. Trimming at V came to 2 bases and at J to 3 bases, leaving 6 bases not matched to a gene. CDR3 length equals 15 residues. Germline lookup yields CDR1 SGHRS and CDR2 YFSETQ. The CDR3 loop reads CASSLRGQGGYEQYF. Here the CDR3 DNA reads TGCGCCAGCAGCTTACGGGGACAGGGAGGCTACGAGCAGTACTTC.

The J gene is TRBJ2-7, the V gene TRBV7-9; D is possibly TRBD1 or TRBD2 (5 bases each). Germline CDR1 reads SEHNR; CDR2 reads FQNEAQ (reference sequence). Between the trimmed V and J ends, which lost 4 bases and 5 bases, there was a span of 15 bases. The CDR3 has 14 amino acids. The CDR3 is CASSWGWGTNEQYF. The CDR3 bases are TGTGCCAGCAGCTGGGGGTGGGGAACGAACGAGCAGTACTTC.

This clonotype was counted ten times or more. The chain recombines TRBV3-1 with TRBJ1-6, with D unresolved. With 5 bases removed from V and 10 bases from J, the gap between germline ends came to 18 bases. Germline V gives CDR1 LGHDT, CDR2 YNNKEL (reference sequence). The CDR3 is made up of 15 amino acids. CDR3 sequence (DNA): TGTGCCAGCAGCGGCGCTTGGTGGTTAGAGTCACCCCTCCACTTT. Translating gives CASSGAWWLESPLHF. Based on the CDR3 plus reference TRBV3-1 and TRBJ1-6, the full variable domain is DTAVSQTPKYLVTQMGNDKSIKCEQNLGHDTMYWYKQDSKKFLKIMFSYNNKELIINETVPNRFSPKSPDKAHLNLHINSLELGDSAVYFCASSGAWWLESPLHFGNGTRLTVT.

This clonotype has at least ten counts. The chain links TRBV20-1 to TRBJ1-1; tentatively, D is TRBD1 (6 bases). This CDR3 has 16 residues. Germline values: CDR1 DFQATT, CDR2 SNEGSKA (reference sequence). V lost 3 bases, J lost 4 bases, and 21 bases lay in between. The CDR3 loop is CSASSGAVTRGTEAFF. The CDR3 DNA is TGCAGTGCTAGTTCAGGGGCAGTTACTCGGGGCACTGAAGCTTTCTTT.

This clonotype occurred a few times. V is TRBV7-8 and J is TRBJ2-3, with D uncertain. V was shortened by 5 bases and J by 1 base, with 10 bases between the two germline ends. The CDR3 has 14 amino acids. Germline CDR1 reads SGHVS; CDR2 reads FQNEAQ. The CDR3 loop reads CASSPGDGTDTQYF. The CDR3 DNA reads as TGTGCCAGCAGCCCGGGTGATGGCACAGATACGCAGTATTTT. Drawing the rest from reference TRBV7-8 and TRBJ2-3, the complete variable domain is GAGVSQSPRYKVAKRGQDVALRCDPISGHVSLFWYQQALGQGPEFLTYFQNEAQLDKSGLPSDRFFAERPEGSVSTLKIQRTQQEDSAVYLCASSPGDGTDTQYFGPGTRLTVL.

This chain uses TRBV3-1 with TRBJ1-4; weak D call: TRBD1 (6 bases). Germline V gene sequence: CDR1 LGHDT, CDR2 YNNKEL (reference sequence). CDR3 length: 16 amino acids. V was clipped by 4 bases and J by 4 bases, with 16 bases between them. The CDR3 protein is CASSPNGQFGNEKLFF. The CDR3 nucleotides read TGTGCCAGCAGCCCAAACGGACAGTTTGGTAATGAAAAACTGTTTTTT.

This clonotype occurred many times. This chain links TRBV18 with TRBJ1-5; D uncertain. V was cut by 0 bases and J by 0 bases, with 6 bases left in between. The CDR3 sequence is 15 residues long. CDR1 is KGHSH and CDR2 is LQKENI in the germline V gene. DNA of the CDR3: TGTGCCAGCTCACCACCGATCGGTAGCAATCAGCCCCAGCATTTT. Protein sequence: CASSPPIGSNQPQHF.

This clonotype occurred many times. The chain joins TRBV20-1 to TRBJ2-7; a possible D gene is TRBD1 (6 bases). The V end lost 6 bases, the J end lost 2 bases, and 11 bases lay between the germline ends. The CDR3 contains 12 residues. Germline V gene data show CDR1 as DFQATT and CDR2 as SNEGSKA (reference sequence). The CDR3 DNA reads TGCAGTGCCACAGCAGGGGCCTACGAGCAGTACTTC. It specifies CSATAGAYEQYF.

This clonotype was counted at least ten times. This chain links TRBV3-1 with TRBJ2-1, with D maybe TRBD2 (6 bases). This CDR3 is built from 14 residues. V was trimmed by 4 bases and J by 5 bases, leaving 12 bases between them. Germline assignment: CDR1 LGHDT and CDR2 YNNKEL (reference sequence). In DNA, the CDR3 is TGTGCCAGCAGCCTTGAGGGCGGGGACAATGAGCAGTTCTTC. This sequence encodes CASSLEGGDNEQFF.

This clonotype showed up just a few times. The chain recombines TRBV4-2 with TRBJ1-6; D gene ambiguous. V was clipped by 0 bases and J by 2 bases, with 8 bases between them. CDR3 size: 16 residues. Germline assignment: CDR1 LGHNA and CDR2 YNFKEQ. The CDR3 coding sequence is TGTGCCAGCAGCCAAGATCGGAGAACCTATAATTCACCCCTCCACTTT. Amino acid sequence: CASSQDRRTYNSPLHF.

This clonotype was picked up many times. The CDR3, as DNA: TGTGCCTTAGCGGGACATACGAACACTGAAGCTTTCTTT. This sequence encodes CALAGHTNTEAFF. This sequence joins TRBV30 and TRBJ1-1, with D possibly being TRBD1 (6 bases). Germline-derived CDR1 and CDR2 are GTSNPN and SVGIG (reference sequence). The CDR3 consists of 13 residues. V was cut by 7 bases and J by 1 base, with 13 bases left in between. The full variable domain, in which reference TRBV30 and TRBJ1-1 provide the parts outside the CDR3, is SQTIHQWPATLVQPVGSPLSLECTVEGTSNPNLYWYRQAAGRGLQLLFYSVGIGQISSEVPQNLSASRPQDRQFILSSKKLLLSDSGFYLCALAGHTNTEAFFGQGTRLTVV.

The chain is built from TRBV12-3 or TRBV12-4 and TRBJ1-5; 10 bases map to TRBD1. The CDR3 loop spans 14 amino acids. V was pared by 8 bases and J by 3 bases, with 4 bases of the junction left unmatched. The CDR3 loop reads CASSRQGANQPQHF. The CDR3 DNA follows: TGTGCCAGCTCCAGACAGGGGGCCAATCAGCCCCAGCATTTT.

In the case of this clonotype: Since a much larger clone is just one base distant, this may be a read error. This rearrangement joins TRBV11-3 to TRBJ2-2, with TRBD2 matching 8 bases. The trim removed 11 bases at V and 5 bases at J, leaving 10 bases unmatched. This CDR3 has 14 amino acids. Germline loops: CDR1 SGHNT, CDR2 YENEEA. The CDR3 bases are TGTGCCGGCTCCGGGGGGGCCGGTACCGGGGAGCTGTTTTTT. Its protein is CAGSGGAGTGELFF.

This clonotype appeared a few times. CDR3 in DNA: TGCAGTGCTAGAGTACTAGCGGGGGCAGATACGCAGTATTTT. Translating it yields CSARVLAGADTQYF. V and J are TRBV20-1 and TRBJ2-3, with 11 bases matching TRBD2. With 1 base clipped from V and 4 bases from J, the junction kept 1 base outside the gene matches. The CDR3 is made up of 14 amino acids. The germline gives CDR1 DFQATT, CDR2 SNEGSKA (reference sequence).

This clonotype was seen at least ten times. The rearrangement uses TRBV11-2 and TRBJ2-1; D perhaps matches TRBD2 (5 bases). The CDR3 is 14 amino acids. Germline CDR1 is SGHAT and CDR2 is FQNNGV. V lost 1 base and J 5 bases, leaving 9 bases between the germline ends. CDR3 DNA: TGTGCCAGCAGCTTAGTGGACGGGGACAATGAGCAGTTCTTC. Its translation: CASSLVDGDNEQFF.

The J gene is TRBJ2-1, the V gene TRBV15; D possibly uses TRBD1 or TRBD2 (6 bases each). The germline CDR1 and CDR2 sequences are LNHNV and YYDKDF (reference sequence). The germline V and J ends were trimmed by 0 bases and 4 bases, with 10 bases remaining between them. CDR3 length: 15 amino acids. The CDR3 here is CATSREQGGYNEQFF. CDR3 nucleotide sequence: TGTGCCACCAGCAGAGAACAGGGAGGATACAATGAGCAGTTCTTC.

At least ten counts were recorded for this clonotype. This chain connects TRBV18 to TRBJ1-1, with TRBD1 matching over 10 bases. J was trimmed by 4 bases and V by 3 bases; bases with no gene match: 5. The germline V gene has CDR1 KGHSH and CDR2 LQKENI. CDR3 length: 15 amino acids. This chain's CDR3 is CASSPGQGSSTEAFF. DNA for the CDR3: TGTGCCAGCTCACCGGGACAGGGGTCGAGCACTGAAGCTTTCTTT.

The genes are TRBV5-6 and TRBJ2-5, with 9 nucleotides matching TRBD1. CDR3 size: 15 residues. CDR1 is SGHDT and CDR2 is YYEEEE in the germline V gene. Germline trimming cut 2 bases from V and 2 bases from J; bases unmatched to any gene: 4. The CDR3 reads CASSLPTGGQETQYF. CDR3 DNA: TGTGCCAGCAGCTTACCGACAGGGGGGCAAGAGACCCAGTACTTC.

The chain combines TRBV6-1 with TRBJ1-6, with 9 bases lining up with TRBD1. The CDR3 is 14 amino acids. The germline gives CDR1 MNHNS, CDR2 SASEGT. The V segment lost 2 bases and the J segment 10 bases; nucleotides outside the gene matches: 3. As DNA, the CDR3 is TGTGCCAGCAGTGAAACAGGGGGCTTGTCACCCCTCCACTTT. It translates to CASSETGGLSPLHF.

The genes are TRBV30 and TRBJ2-7; D call uncertain. The V and J ends lost 8 bases and 1 base respectively, with 12 bases between them. Germline V gene sequence: CDR1 GTSNPN, CDR2 SVGIG (reference sequence). The CDR3 totals 12 residues. The CDR3, as DNA: TGTGCCCTGAAAGTGGGTTCCTACGAGCAGTACTTC. It yields the protein CALKVGSYEQYF.

This clonotype showed up just a few times. CDR3 protein: CASSQIGQGYEKLFF. CDR3 DNA sequence: TGTGCCAGCAGCCAAATAGGACAGGGGTATGAAAAACTGTTTTTT. The V and J genes are TRBV3-1 and TRBJ1-4; 9 bases map to TRBD1. Germline loops: CDR1 LGHDT, CDR2 YNNKEL (reference sequence). The ends lost 2 bases at V and 6 bases at J; junction bases unmatched: 4. The CDR3 is 15 amino acids.

This clonotype was recorded at least ten times. The chain combines TRBV24-1 with TRBJ1-2; 12 bases align to TRBD1. This CDR3 is built from 16 residues. Germline CDR1 KGHDR, CDR2 SFDVKD. Germline trimming cut 4 bases from V and 2 bases from J; bases unmatched to any gene: 4. CDR3 in amino acids: CATSEPGTGGNYGYTF. As DNA, the CDR3 is TGTGCCACCAGTGAGCCCGGGACAGGGGGCAACTATGGCTACACCTTC.

The J gene is TRBJ1-5, the V gene TRBV28, with D possibly being TRBD1 (5 bases). CDR3 length: 16 residues. V gave up 5 bases and J gave up 4 bases, with 18 bases separating them. The V gene's germline CDR1 is MDHEN and CDR2 SYDVKM. DNA for the CDR3: TGTGCCAGCAGTCCCCGGGGGGGTATTCGTAATCAGCCCCAGCATTTT. Translated: CASSPRGGIRNQPQHF. Variable domain in full (rest from reference TRBV28 and TRBJ1-5): DVKVTQSSRYLVKRTGEKVFLECVQDMDHENMFWYRQDPGLGLRLIYFSYDVKMKEKGDIPEGYSVSREKKERFSLILESASTNQTSMYLCASSPRGGIRNQPQHFGDGTRLSIL.

The chain employs TRBV7-9 and TRBJ2-1, with a tentative D call TRBD2 (6 bases). This CDR3 is 16 amino acids long. V lost 9 bases and J lost 2, with 20 bases in between. In germline, CDR1 is SEHNR, CDR2 FQNEAQ (reference sequence). The CDR3 protein is CASSKRASGTYNEQFF. As DNA, the CDR3 is TGTGCCAGTAGCAAGCGGGCGTCCGGGACCTACAATGAGCAGTTCTTC.